The clone carrying this T cell receptor beta chain was recorded a few times. The sample is drawn from a study of cytomegalovirus exposure and HLA in healthy donors. With 60 Vbeta and 13 Jbeta primers, the PCR was carried out. Clones were sequenced by immunoSEQ multiplex PCR, and TCRdb holds only the in-frame ones, with some missing. The profile shows fewer than 200,000 clones, roughly 9.4% of them singletons. Germline-derived CDR1 and CDR2 are SSHAT and FNYEAQ (reference sequence). V was clipped by 1 base and J by 2 bases, with 11 bases between them. The CDR3 sequence is 15 residues long. The sample taken for sequencing was PBMCs. The chain couples TRBV7-7 to TRBJ2-5; no definite D call. This receptor was obtained from a woman in her 30s in good health and CMV-seropositive. CDR3 in DNA: TGTGCCAGCAGCTTAGGGCCTAGTCAACAAGAGACCCAGTACTTC. Translation gives CASSLGPSQQETQYF.